A single TCR beta chain is shown here with its context. Its antigen is still unknown. These data are taken from a study of shared clonotypes between healthy human individuals. TCRdb keeps only in-frame clones here, not all; method: immunoSEQ multiplex PCR. The sample includes about 1.5 million clones, 95% to 99% of them seen just once. Study-level results: Only blood was sampled, and tissue TCR repertoires likely differ from blood ones. Genetic and exposure-history diversity was limited by the small donor number.

Sequencing was carried out using naive CD4+ T cells sorted from blood. Stated subset: CD45RA+ positively selected. This sequence originates from a man aged 25 to 40 in good health.

The CDR3 reads CASSPWEGEAFF. The CDR3 nucleotides are TGTGCCAGCTCACCTTGGGAGGGGGAAGCTTTCTTT. The J gene is TRBJ1-1, the V gene TRBV18; D may be TRBD1 (5 bases). The CDR3 extends over 12 amino acids. Deletions cut 3 bases from V and 8 bases from J, with 10 bases between. Germline CDR1 reads KGHSH; CDR2 reads LQKENI. Using reference TRBV18 and TRBJ1-1 for the parts outside the CDR3, the full variable domain is NAGVMQNPRHLVRRRGQEARLRCSPMKGHSHVYWYRQLPEEGLKFMVYLQKENIIDESGMPKERFSAEFPKEGPSILRIQQVVRGDSAAYFCASSPWEGEAFFGQGTRLTVV.